The 18 T cell receptor beta chains below were found in one sample sequenced in a study of blood T cell repertoires in COVID-19. Libraries were prepared by immunoSEQ multiplex PCR; TCRdb keeps only in-frame clonotypes and omits some of them. The sample carries about 180,000 clones, roughly 78% recorded once. The source material was peripheral blood. The receptors originated from a woman in her fifties or sixties with COVID-19, enrolled during active disease.

V usage is TRBV7-8 and J usage is TRBJ2-3; 9 nucleotides line up with TRBD2. Germline assignment: CDR1 SGHVS and CDR2 FQNEAQ. There are 18 residues in the CDR3. V lost 5 bases and J lost 1; bases outside the gene matches: 13. CDR3 residues: CASSRDTRLAARTDTQYF. In DNA form, the CDR3 reads TGTGCCAGCAGCCGGGACACAAGACTAGCGGCTCGCACAGATACGCAGTATTTT.

The genes are TRBV11-2 and TRBJ2-1; a possible D gene is TRBD2 (6 bases). V lost 1 base, J lost 9 bases, and 10 bases lay in between. Germline-derived CDR1 and CDR2 are SGHAT and FQNNGV. This CDR3 is 13 amino acids long. CDR3 loop: CASSLGVGGEQFF. CDR3 DNA sequence: TGTGCCAGCAGCTTAGGCGTCGGGGGTGAGCAGTTCTTC.

The CDR3 reads CASSRIQGNTEAFF. CDR3 DNA: TGTGCCAGCTCCCGAATCCAGGGGAACACTGAAGCTTTCTTT. This rearrangement joins TRBV18 to TRBJ1-1, with a possible D match to TRBD1 (5 bases). Trimming cost V 6 bases and J 1 base, with 12 bases left between them. Germline-derived CDR1 and CDR2 are KGHSH and LQKENI. The CDR3 is made up of 14 amino acids.

This clone was counted a few times. The V call is TRBV3-1 (or the pseudogene TRBV3-2), the J call TRBJ2-7; no firm D call. The CDR3 totals 12 residues. Trimming removed 5 bases at V and 5 bases at J, with 10 bases between. Germline values: CDR1 LGHDT, CDR2 YNNKEL (reference sequence). The CDR3 here is CASSVTSHEQYF. The DNA for the CDR3 is TGTGCCAGCAGCGTAACCAGTCACGAGCAGTACTTC.

The V gene is TRBV3-1 (or the pseudogene TRBV3-2), the J gene TRBJ1-5; D possibly corresponds to TRBD1 (5 bases). Germline CDR1 LGHDT, CDR2 YNNKEL (reference sequence). The CDR3 has 15 residues. Trimming took 0 bases from V and 7 from J, leaving 13 bases between them. The CDR3: CASSQDHRGSQPQHF. CDR3 nucleotide sequence: TGTGCCAGCAGCCAAGATCATAGGGGTAGCCAGCCCCAGCATTTT.

V usage is TRBV27 and J usage is TRBJ1-6; TRBD1 aligns across 7 bases. The CDR3 consists of 14 residues. Looked up from germline, CDR1 is MNHEY and CDR2 is SMNVEV (reference sequence). The V gene end was trimmed by 5 bases and the J gene end by 11 bases; junction bases not matched to a gene: 9. As DNA, the CDR3 is TGTGCCAGCAGTGGGGGGACAGTAGGGACACCCCTCCACTTT. Amino acids: CASSGGTVGTPLHF.

CDR3 sequence reads: CASSLARITDTQYF. CDR3 DNA: TGTGCCAGCAGCTTGGCTAGGATCACAGATACGCAGTATTTT. This chain connects TRBV5-4 to TRBJ2-3; no definite D call. The CDR3 consists of 14 residues. The germline CDR1 and CDR2 sequences are SGHNT and YYREEE (reference sequence). V was cut by 0 bases and J by 2 bases, with 7 bases left in between.

J is TRBJ1-6 and V is TRBV5-4, with 10 bases lining up with TRBD1. The V segment lost 4 bases and the J segment 12 bases; nucleotides outside the gene matches: 7. The CDR3 length is 14 residues. Germline CDR1 is SGHNT and CDR2 is YYREEE (reference sequence). The CDR3 region is CASSPGTGEVPLHF. CDR3 DNA sequence: TGTGCCAGCAGCCCCGGGACAGGGGAGGTACCCCTCCACTTT.

V gene TRBV28 combines with J gene TRBJ1-5; D is uncertain. This CDR3 region has 15 residues. The germline CDR1 and CDR2 sequences are MDHEN and SYDVKM. The CDR3 loop reads CASTEGGGRNQPQHF. In nucleotides, the CDR3 is TGTGCTTCAACCGAAGGAGGTGGCCGCAATCAGCCCCAGCATTTT. The full variable domain, with the rest looked up from reference TRBV28 and TRBJ1-5, is DVKVTQSSRYLVKRTGEKVFLECVQDMDHENMFWYRQDPGLGLRLIYFSYDVKMKEKGDIPEGYSVSREKKERFSLILESASTNQTSMYLCASTEGGGRNQPQHFGDGTRLSIL.

CDR3 sequence reads: CASSLELAGGQETQYF. The CDR3 DNA follows: TGTGCCAGCAGCTTGGAGCTAGCGGGGGGGCAAGAGACCCAGTACTTC. V gene TRBV5-4 combines with J gene TRBJ2-5, with 12 nucleotides matching TRBD2. CDR1 and CDR2 (germline): SGHNT, YYREEE (reference sequence). The CDR3 covers 16 residues. With V trimmed by 0 bases and J by 2 bases, 2 bases remained unmatched.

V is TRBV6-1 and J is TRBJ2-5; D unresolved. This CDR3 has 13 amino acids. V lost 2 bases and J lost 4, with 8 bases in between. The V gene's germline CDR1 is MNHNS and CDR2 SASEGT. The CDR3 here is CASSEIRLETQYF. The CDR3 bases are TGTGCCAGCAGTGAAATTCGTCTAGAGACCCAGTACTTC.

This chain joins TRBV30 and TRBJ2-2; the match to TRBD2 covers 9 bases. Losses at the gene ends were 1 base for V and 0 bases for J; bases not matched to a gene: 3. The CDR3 runs to 16 residues. Germline V lookup: CDR1 GTSNPN, CDR2 SVGIG (reference sequence). CDR3 region: CAWSGTSAANTGELFF. CDR3 DNA: TGTGCCTGGAGTGGGACTAGCGCAGCGAACACCGGGGAGCTGTTTTTT.

The V call is TRBV7-2, the J call TRBJ1-6, with no clear D. The CDR3 runs to 16 residues. The germline V gene encodes CDR1 SGHTA and CDR2 FQGNSA. Deletions cut 3 bases from V and 8 bases from J, with 17 bases between. The CDR3 coding sequence is TGTGCCAGCAGCTTTAACCCACAGCGGGGTGATTCACCCCTCCACTTT. Translating it yields CASSFNPQRGDSPLHF.

The chain employs TRBV5-6 and TRBJ1-2; weak D call: TRBD1 (5 bases). The CDR3 covers 13 residues. V was cut by 0 bases and J by 4 bases, with 7 bases left in between. Per germline, CDR1 SGHDT and CDR2 YYEEEE. CDR3 in amino acids: CASSLVTGYGYTF. CDR3 DNA: TGTGCCAGCAGCTTGGTAACAGGCTATGGCTACACCTTC.

The V and J genes are TRBV5-1 and TRBJ1-2; TRBD1 might be the D (5 bases). The CDR3 totals 13 residues. The V gene's germline CDR1 is SGHRS and CDR2 YFSETQ. Trimming removed 4 bases at V and 6 bases at J, with 13 bases between. For the CDR3, the DNA is TGCGCCAGCAGCCCGGGGGTAGGGGATGGCTACACCTTC. Amino acid sequence: CASSPGVGDGYTF.

This rearrangement joins TRBV19 to TRBJ1-3; weak D call: TRBD1 (6 bases). Germline lookup yields CDR1 LNHDA and CDR2 SQIVND (reference sequence). The CDR3 length is 15 residues. The ends were cut back, 5 bases at V and 0 bases at J, with 11 bases in the middle. The CDR3 DNA is TGTGCCAGTAGTGGGACACCCCTCTCTGGAAACACCATATATTTT. Amino acid sequence: CASSGTPLSGNTIYF.

J is TRBJ1-6 and V is TRBV4-1; 8 bases align to TRBD1. Germline V gives CDR1 MGHRA, CDR2 YSYEKL. V dropped 4 bases and J dropped 8; count of bases not matched to a gene: 10. The CDR3 runs to 16 residues. CDR3: CASSLGQGQDHSPLHF. CDR3 nucleotides: TGCGCCAGCAGCCTGGGGCAGGGACAGGACCATTCACCCCTCCACTTT.

The V gene is TRBV9, the J gene TRBJ1-6, with D possibly TRBD1 on 6 matching bases. The ends were cut back, 2 bases at V and 5 bases at J, with 11 bases in the middle. Germline CDR1 is SGDLS and CDR2 is YYNGEE. The CDR3 has 15 amino acids. As DNA, the CDR3 is TGTGCCAGCAGCGTCAGGGGTCGAGATAATTCACCCCTCCACTTT. It encodes CASSVRGRDNSPLHF.